The rows below give T cell receptor beta chains drawn from one sample of a study of molecular identifiers for immune sequencing clone quantification. TCRdb re-called the PCR reads with MiXCR, one entry per CDR3 protein. The sample includes some 100,000 distinct CDR3 sequences, 36% of them seen just once. Sequencing was done on a sample of naive CD8+ T cells from blood, with Jurkat cell RNA spiked in. The receptors originated from a human donor in good health. Some libraries in this study had Jurkat cell RNA spiked in. The CDR3 runs from the conserved cysteine through the conserved F or W. D genes are given only for firm matches. Expanded clones are given a class, and other clones once, few, many or no size at all.

CDR3nt: TGCGCCAGCAGCCAAGATGGCAGGGCAATTAACTATGACTACTCCTTC
CDR3aa: CASSQDGRAINYDYSF
abundance: -
v_gene: TRBV4-3
j_gene: TRBJ1-2
d_gene: -

CDR3nt: TGCGCCAGCAGTCGCCCAGCGGTTGCGGGACAAAACACAGATACGCAGTATTTT
CDR3aa: CASSRPAVAGQNTDTQYF
abundance: few
v_gene: TRBV23-1
j_gene: TRBJ2-3
d_gene: -

CDR3nt: TGCGCCAGCAGCCAAGGGACGGACAACGAGCAGTACTTC
CDR3aa: CASSQGTDNEQYF
abundance: -
v_gene: TRBV4-3
j_gene: TRBJ2-7
d_gene: -

CDR3nt: TGTGCCAGCAGTTACTCGAGCGACTACAATGAGCAGTTCTTC
CDR3aa: CASSYSSDYNEQFF
abundance: few
v_gene: TRBV6-5
j_gene: TRBJ2-1
d_gene: -

CDR3nt: TGCAGCGCCCTCACAGGGGGACGCAATCAGCCCCAGCATTTT
CDR3aa: CSALTGGRNQPQHF
abundance: -
v_gene: TRBV29-1
j_gene: TRBJ1-5
d_gene: TRBD1

CDR3nt: TGTGCCAGCAGTTACTCGAGTCGCGGGGGCACCAACACAGATACGCAGTATTTT
CDR3aa: CASSYSSRGGTNTDTQYF
abundance: -
v_gene: TRBV6-2/TRBV6-3
j_gene: TRBJ2-3
d_gene: -

CDR3nt: TGTGCCAGCTCACCCGAACAGGGTTATAGCAATCAGCCCCAGCATTTT
CDR3aa: CASSPEQGYSNQPQHF
abundance: few
v_gene: TRBV18
j_gene: TRBJ1-5
d_gene: -

CDR3nt: TGTGCCATCAGTGAGGGGACCTCCGGTCACGAGCAGTACTTC
CDR3aa: CAISEGTSGHEQYF
abundance: -
v_gene: TRBV10-3
j_gene: TRBJ2-7
d_gene: -

CDR3nt: TGCAGCGTTGAAGGTGCGGTGCAACCCAATGAGCAGTTCTTC
CDR3aa: CSVEGAVQPNEQFF
abundance: -
v_gene: TRBV29-1
j_gene: TRBJ2-1
d_gene: -

CDR3nt: TGTGCCAGCAGTCATGGACAGGGGGCGTATGAGCAGTTCTTC
CDR3aa: CASSHGQGAYEQFF
abundance: -
v_gene: TRBV27
j_gene: TRBJ2-1
d_gene: TRBD1

CDR3nt: TGTGCCAGCAGTCCCCACCGGGGCCCGAGGCAGCCCCAGCATTTT
CDR3aa: CASSPHRGPRQPQHF
abundance: many
v_gene: TRBV27
j_gene: TRBJ1-5
d_gene: -

CDR3nt: TGTGCCAGCAGTTTCGGTCTTTCTGGGGCCAACGTCCTGACTTTC
CDR3aa: CASSFGLSGANVLTF
abundance: many
v_gene: TRBV27
j_gene: TRBJ2-6
d_gene: -

CDR3nt: TGTGCCAGCAGCCCCGCCGGGCCCGGCGCGCAGTATTTT
CDR3aa: CASSPAGPGAQYF
abundance: few
v_gene: TRBV7-3
j_gene: TRBJ2-3
d_gene: -

CDR3nt: TGTGCCAGCAGCTTGGGGGACCCGGCGGCCGGAAACACCATATATTTT
CDR3aa: CASSLGDPAAGNTIYF
abundance: -
v_gene: TRBV7-8
j_gene: TRBJ1-3
d_gene: -

CDR3nt: TGCAGTGCTATTCGCGGTTACGAGCAGTACTTC
CDR3aa: CSAIRGYEQYF
abundance: -
v_gene: TRBV20-1
j_gene: TRBJ2-7
d_gene: -

CDR3nt: TGTGCCAGCGGCCCTTGGTGGGAGCAGTACTTC
CDR3aa: CASGPWWEQYF
abundance: -
v_gene: TRBV27
j_gene: TRBJ2-7
d_gene: -

CDR3nt: TGTGCCAGCAGCTTCGCAGGGAGGGAAGCTTTCTTT
CDR3aa: CASSFAGREAFF
abundance: few
v_gene: TRBV7-9
j_gene: TRBJ1-1
d_gene: -

CDR3nt: TGTGCCAGCAGCCAAGAAGGGAGGGAAATAACGACCTACGAGCAGTACTTC
CDR3aa: CASSQEGREITTYEQYF
abundance: -
v_gene: TRBV4-2
j_gene: TRBJ2-7
d_gene: TRBD2

CDR3nt: TGTGCCACCAGCAGAGTTAGTTATAATTCACCCCTCCACTTT
CDR3aa: CATSRVSYNSPLHF
abundance: -
v_gene: TRBV15
j_gene: TRBJ1-6
d_gene: -

CDR3nt: TGTGCCAGCAGCTTGGCTAGCGGGAGAAAAAACGAGCAGTACTTC
CDR3aa: CASSLASGRKNEQYF
abundance: -
v_gene: TRBV5-4
j_gene: TRBJ2-7
d_gene: TRBD2

CDR3nt: TGTGCCAGCAGTTACTCTGAGCAGGGGCCCTACGAGCAGTACTTC
CDR3aa: CASSYSEQGPYEQYF
abundance: -
v_gene: TRBV6-6
j_gene: TRBJ2-7
d_gene: -

CDR3nt: TGTGCCAGCAGCTTAGAGAACTATGGCTACACCTTC
CDR3aa: CASSLENYGYTF
abundance: few
v_gene: TRBV13
j_gene: TRBJ1-2
d_gene: -

CDR3nt: TGCGCCAGCAGCCTAATGACAGGGCCGCGCACTGAAGCTTTCTTT
CDR3aa: CASSLMTGPRTEAFF
abundance: few
v_gene: TRBV4-3
j_gene: TRBJ1-1
d_gene: TRBD1

CDR3nt: TGTGCCACCAGTGACCACGGACAGAACACTGAAGCTTTCTTT
CDR3aa: CATSDHGQNTEAFF
abundance: -
v_gene: TRBV24-1
j_gene: TRBJ1-1
d_gene: -

CDR3nt: TGTGCCAGCAGCTCGATACTGGCCCAGCCCCCTCACGTCGCGCAGTATTTT
CDR3aa: CASSSILAQPPHVAQYF
abundance: -
v_gene: TRBV7-9
j_gene: TRBJ2-3
d_gene: -

CDR3nt: TGCGCCAGCAGCCAAGGGGGGTTGGCCGGGGAGCTGTTTTTT
CDR3aa: CASSQGGLAGELFF
abundance: few
v_gene: TRBV4-3
j_gene: TRBJ2-2
d_gene: -

CDR3nt: TGCAGTGCTGAACGGGGTCTTGAACCCCAGCATTTT
CDR3aa: CSAERGLEPQHF
abundance: -
v_gene: TRBV20-1
j_gene: TRBJ1-5
d_gene: -

CDR3nt: TGCAGTGCTAGGTCGGGGAGGTCGAATGAGCAGTTCTTC
CDR3aa: CSARSGRSNEQFF
abundance: -
v_gene: TRBV20-1
j_gene: TRBJ2-1
d_gene: -

CDR3nt: TGTGCCAGCAGCTCTCACTACGGGCAGTCTAACCAGTGGGGAACGCAGTATTTT
CDR3aa: CASSSHYGQSNQWGTQYF
abundance: -
v_gene: TRBV7-9
j_gene: TRBJ2-3
d_gene: -

CDR3nt: TGTGCCAGCAGCCCAGCGCCTGCAACTAATGAAAAACTGTTTTTT
CDR3aa: CASSPAPATNEKLFF
abundance: -
v_gene: TRBV9
j_gene: TRBJ1-4
d_gene: -

CDR3nt: TGTGCCAGCAGCTTGGGCAGTGGGAAGCAGTACTTC
CDR3aa: CASSLGSGKQYF
abundance: -
v_gene: TRBV5-4
j_gene: TRBJ2-7
d_gene: -

CDR3nt: TGTGCCAGCAGTTACTCGGGGTACGTTGGTGGGTACGAGCAGTACTTC
CDR3aa: CASSYSGYVGGYEQYF
abundance: few
v_gene: TRBV6-5
j_gene: TRBJ2-7
d_gene: -

CDR3nt: TGTGCCAGCAGCTCCAACAAGGGGGGGTGGACTGAAGCTTTCTTT
CDR3aa: CASSSNKGGWTEAFF
abundance: few
v_gene: TRBV7-9
j_gene: TRBJ1-1
d_gene: -

CDR3nt: TGTGCCAGCAGCTTGAGCTCGGGAGAGGGCACAGATACGCAGTATTTT
CDR3aa: CASSLSSGEGTDTQYF
abundance: -
v_gene: TRBV5-3
j_gene: TRBJ2-3
d_gene: -

CDR3nt: TGTGCCAGCAGTTTGATCGGACAGGGGTTCAGTGAAAAACTGTTTTTT
CDR3aa: CASSLIGQGFSEKLFF
abundance: -
v_gene: TRBV6-5
j_gene: TRBJ1-4
d_gene: TRBD1

CDR3nt: TGCGCCAGCAGCCTGGATGGGACAGTGGGTCAGCCCCAGCATTTT
CDR3aa: CASSLDGTVGQPQHF
abundance: many
v_gene: TRBV5-1
j_gene: TRBJ1-5
d_gene: TRBD1

CDR3nt: TGTGCCAGCAGCATAGGAGCAGAACAAGAGACCCAGTACTTC
CDR3aa: CASSIGAEQETQYF
abundance: -
v_gene: TRBV7-6
j_gene: TRBJ2-5
d_gene: -

CDR3nt: TGCGCCAGCAGCCAAGTAGGGACAGATATCTACAATGAGCAGTTCTTC
CDR3aa: CASSQVGTDIYNEQFF
abundance: many
v_gene: TRBV4-1
j_gene: TRBJ2-1
d_gene: TRBD1

CDR3nt: TGTGCCAGCAGTCCTCGACAGGCCCCCCTGGTCAATGAGCAGTTCTTC
CDR3aa: CASSPRQAPLVNEQFF
abundance: many
v_gene: TRBV6-2/TRBV6-3
j_gene: TRBJ2-1
d_gene: -

CDR3nt: TGTGCCAGCAGCCAAGAGTGGCAGTCGGAGACCCAGTACTTC
CDR3aa: CASSQEWQSETQYF
abundance: few
v_gene: TRBV4-2
j_gene: TRBJ2-5
d_gene: -